The rows below give T cell receptor beta chains drawn from one sample of a study of patients and donors after allogeneic stem cell transplantation. TCRdb reprocessed the RT-PCR reads via MiXCR and lists one record per CDR3 protein. Of roughly 9,900 distinct CDR3 sequences listed, roughly a fifth are singletons. Input material: blood, either unsorted or a sorted T cell fraction (not recorded which). The receptors originated from a human donor who was either an allogeneic HSCT recipient or a stem cell or donor lymphocyte infusion donor (not recorded which). It is not recorded whose cells these are; they may come from a transplant donor. CDR3s include the opening cysteine and the closing phenylalanine or tryptophan. Fields, in order: V gene, CDR3 length, J gene, clone size, CDR3 protein. Clone size is stated in some rows and not others, as once, few, many or a class when expanded.

TRBV9	15	TRBJ2-5	NA	CASSVGAGGVETQYF
TRBV29-1	13	TRBJ1-2	many	CSVEPVDRGGYTF
TRBV9	15	TRBJ1-5	many	CASSVGQGELQPQHF
TRBV5-1	14	TRBJ2-7	few	CASRSRDGGYEQYF
TRBV20-1	12	TRBJ1-2	NA	CSARDIDYGYTF
TRBV5-1	15	TRBJ2-7	NA	CASSSELRDAYEQYF
TRBV20-1	15	TRBJ2-7	NA	CSARDLNRNTYEQYF
TRBV5-1	13	TRBJ1-2	many	CASRVGINYGYTF
TRBV6-5	13	TRBJ1-5	NA	CASSYSSNQPQHF
TRBV11-3	14	TRBJ1-1	NA	CASSLAAPGTEAFF
TRBV25-1	14	TRBJ1-2	many	CASSVGQGGYGYTF
TRBV12-3/TRBV12-4	17	TRBJ2-1	few	CASRRTSGGSSYNEQFF
TRBV6-5	14	TRBJ1-1	many	CASSPRTGNTEAFF
TRBV20-1	14	TRBJ1-1	NA	CSASVGTPNTEAFF
TRBV6-2/TRBV6-3	14	TRBJ2-3	few	CASSYAGRADTQYF
TRBV11-2	15	TRBJ1-1	NA	CASSLVGGGGTEAFF
TRBV20-1	13	TRBJ1-1	many	CSARVQRIGEAFF
TRBV2	15	TRBJ1-5	few	CASSERQGGNQPQHF
TRBV7-9	15	TRBJ1-3	NA	CASSRLGGAGNTIYF
TRBV10-3	12	TRBJ1-5	NA	CAISSQNQPQHF
TRBV19	19	TRBJ2-6	NA	CASSMVGGGPSSGANVLTF
TRBV9	15	TRBJ1-2	few	CASSVAPGAYYGYTF
TRBV4-3	14	TRBJ1-6	few	CASSPLGRESPLHF
TRBV30	13	TRBJ1-1	NA	CAWRGTVRTQAFF
TRBV15	15	TRBJ1-6	many	CATSRSSGGESPLHF
TRBV12-3/TRBV12-4	14	TRBJ1-5	few	CASSYGQGDQPQHF
TRBV6-2/TRBV6-3	17	TRBJ2-6	NA	CASSPETVLSGANVLTF
TRBV30	12	TRBJ2-1	NA	CAWKTYHNEQFF
TRBV7-9	16	TRBJ2-1	few	CASSLATSPRAHEQFF